This TCR beta chain is from a study of identical twins. TCRdb redid the calling of the 5' RACE reads with MiXCR, one entry per CDR3 protein. This table holds about 690,000 distinct CDR3 sequences, approximately 6.1% found once. There are a few counts of this clonotype. Healthy Caucasians supplied all donations. The germline gives CDR1 SGHRS, CDR2 YFSETQ. The CDR3 extends over 17 amino acids. V shed 4 bases and J 0 bases; nucleotides not matched to a gene: 7. The sequence came from a man between 18 and 29 years old in good health. The rearrangement joins TRBV5-1 to TRBJ2-1, with 10 bases aligning to TRBD2. The specimen sequenced was naive T cells sorted from blood. CDR3 in amino acids: CASSPPSGGFSYNEQFF. CDR3 DNA: TGCGCCAGCAGCCCTCCTAGCGGGGGATTCTCCTACAATGAGCAGTTCTTC.